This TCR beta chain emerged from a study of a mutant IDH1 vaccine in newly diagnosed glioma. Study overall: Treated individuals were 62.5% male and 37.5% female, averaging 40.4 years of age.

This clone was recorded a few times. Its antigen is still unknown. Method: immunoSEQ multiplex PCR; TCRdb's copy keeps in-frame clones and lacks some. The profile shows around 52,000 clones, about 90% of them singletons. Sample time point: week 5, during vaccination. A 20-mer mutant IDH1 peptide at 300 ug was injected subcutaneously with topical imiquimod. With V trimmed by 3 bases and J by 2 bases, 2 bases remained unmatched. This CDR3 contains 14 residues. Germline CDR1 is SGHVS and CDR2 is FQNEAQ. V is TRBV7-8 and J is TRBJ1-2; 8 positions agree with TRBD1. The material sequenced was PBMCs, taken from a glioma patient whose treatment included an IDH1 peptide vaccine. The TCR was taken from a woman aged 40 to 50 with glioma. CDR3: CASSFGQGNYGYTF. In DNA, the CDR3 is TGTGCCAGCAGCTTTGGACAGGGAAACTATGGCTACACCTTC.